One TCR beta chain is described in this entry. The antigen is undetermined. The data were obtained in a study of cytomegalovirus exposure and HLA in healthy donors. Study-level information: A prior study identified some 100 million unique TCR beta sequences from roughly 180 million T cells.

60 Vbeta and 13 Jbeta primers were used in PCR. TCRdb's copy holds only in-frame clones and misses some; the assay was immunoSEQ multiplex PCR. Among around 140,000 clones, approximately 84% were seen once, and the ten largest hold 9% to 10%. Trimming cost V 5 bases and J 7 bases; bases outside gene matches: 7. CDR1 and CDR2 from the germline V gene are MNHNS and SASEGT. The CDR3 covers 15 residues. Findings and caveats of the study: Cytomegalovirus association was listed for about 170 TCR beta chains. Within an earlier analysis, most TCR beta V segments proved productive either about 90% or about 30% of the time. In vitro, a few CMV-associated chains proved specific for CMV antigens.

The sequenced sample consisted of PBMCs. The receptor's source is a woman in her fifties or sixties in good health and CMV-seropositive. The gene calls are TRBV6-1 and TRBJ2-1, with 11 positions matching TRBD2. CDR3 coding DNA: TGTGCCAGCAGTTTAGCGGGAGGGGGCGGGAATGAGCAGTTCTTC. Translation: CASSLAGGGGNEQFF.